This T cell receptor (beta chain) is from a study of identical twins. Study results and caveats: Excess sharing by twins proved weaker in beta out-of-frame sequences.

V dropped 3 bases and J dropped 4 bases, with 6 bases sitting between them. The CDR3 is 12 amino acids. Germline V gene lookup returns CDR1 LNHNV and CDR2 YYDKDF (reference sequence). Among all donors, each was a healthy Caucasian. The authors used template switching to add a universal primer site and gave cDNA unique molecular identifiers. TCRdb re-called the 5' RACE reads with MiXCR, one entry per CDR3 protein. The sample holds 1.5 million to 2 million distinct CDR3 sequences, 25% to 35% seen once. Remarks on this clonotype: Antigen unknown.

The TCR was taken from a newborn girl in good health. The source material was cord blood. The V and J genes are TRBV15 and TRBJ1-1; no reliable D call. The CDR3: CATSRAGTEAFF. The CDR3 DNA follows: TGTGCCACCAGCAGGGCGGGCACTGAAGCTTTCTTT.